These T cell receptor beta chains were read from a single sample in a study of blood T cell repertoires in COVID-19. Sequencing was performed with immunoSEQ multiplex PCR; in TCRdb, only in-frame clones are kept and a portion is missing. The table includes hundreds of thousands of clones, around 91% detected once. Sequencing was carried out using PBMCs or T cells enriched from blood (not recorded which). The source of these receptors is a woman aged 35 to 49 who had recovered from COVID-19. Both conserved end residues are part of each CDR3. Each record gives: J gene, V gene, CDR3 protein.

J gene: TRBJ1-2
V gene: TRBV4-1
CDR3 protein: CASSARGGYGYTF

J gene: TRBJ1-2
V gene: TRBV24-1
CDR3 protein: CATSSGQGYGYTF

J gene: TRBJ1-4
V gene: TRBV5-6
CDR3 protein: CASSFGTVATNEKLFF

J gene: TRBJ2-5
V gene: TRBV7-2
CDR3 protein: CASKAGGSQETQYF

J gene: TRBJ1-2
V gene: TRBV5-1
CDR3 protein: CASSPKRTGLTNYGYTF

J gene: TRBJ1-5
V gene: TRBV19
CDR3 protein: CASRPLWTGHQPQHF

J gene: TRBJ1-2
V gene: TRBV6-2/TRBV6-3
CDR3 protein: CASSPTILGYTF

J gene: TRBJ2-7
V gene: TRBV7-9
CDR3 protein: CASSESGSFSYEQYF

J gene: TRBJ2-1
V gene: TRBV11-3
CDR3 protein: CASSLEASGGNEQFF

J gene: TRBJ1-6
V gene: TRBV27
CDR3 protein: CASSFGWVGNSPLHF

J gene: TRBJ2-7
V gene: TRBV13
CDR3 protein: CASSLRGASGEYF

J gene: TRBJ2-7
V gene: TRBV10-1
CDR3 protein: CASSESGRQGSYEQYF

J gene: TRBJ1-6
V gene: TRBV2
CDR3 protein: CASSTGTVGSPLHF

J gene: TRBJ2-7
V gene: TRBV10-1
CDR3 protein: CASSRSGGNGEQYF

J gene: TRBJ2-1
V gene: TRBV12-3/TRBV12-4
CDR3 protein: CASSLNRGTEQFF

J gene: TRBJ2-7
V gene: TRBV5-5
CDR3 protein: CASSFLQRTSSYEQYF

J gene: TRBJ2-1
V gene: TRBV2
CDR3 protein: CASQPVVTSGHNEQFF

J gene: TRBJ1-1
V gene: TRBV6-1
CDR3 protein: CASSEDGTGGNAEAFF

J gene: TRBJ2-1
V gene: TRBV27
CDR3 protein: CASSLSLAGAIYNEQFF

J gene: TRBJ2-1
V gene: TRBV27
CDR3 protein: CASTYAGYAYNEQFF

J gene: TRBJ2-5
V gene: TRBV7-3
CDR3 protein: CASSYSGGLETQYF

J gene: TRBJ2-1
V gene: TRBV11-2
CDR3 protein: CASSFLAGVGGEQFF

J gene: TRBJ2-1
V gene: TRBV3-1/TRBV3-2
CDR3 protein: CASSQVSGGAPYNEQFF

J gene: TRBJ2-7
V gene: TRBV9
CDR3 protein: CASSPGTASYEQYF

J gene: TRBJ1-2
V gene: TRBV9
CDR3 protein: CASSEGQGYGYTF

J gene: TRBJ1-4
V gene: TRBV7-6
CDR3 protein: CASSLGDRPNEKLFF

J gene: TRBJ2-2
V gene: TRBV5-4
CDR3 protein: CASIDGTGELFF

J gene: TRBJ2-1
V gene: TRBV6-5
CDR3 protein: CASSYIASGRNEQFF

J gene: TRBJ2-1
V gene: TRBV27
CDR3 protein: CASSSLLAGVYNEQFF

J gene: TRBJ2-5
V gene: TRBV4-1
CDR3 protein: CASSQNQRGGAETQYF

J gene: TRBJ2-1
V gene: TRBV3-1/TRBV3-2
CDR3 protein: CATRAGVLHAGTSSLNEQFF

J gene: TRBJ2-2
V gene: TRBV6-4
CDR3 protein: CASSAVIHTGELFF

J gene: TRBJ1-1
V gene: TRBV6-2/TRBV6-3
CDR3 protein: CASSYSYMNTEAFF

J gene: TRBJ2-2
V gene: TRBV4-1
CDR3 protein: CASSQDQTGELFF

J gene: TRBJ2-2
V gene: TRBV7-9
CDR3 protein: CASSFRAGAVGELFF

J gene: TRBJ2-7
V gene: TRBV28
CDR3 protein: CASRSVGGPDEQYF

J gene: TRBJ1-1
V gene: TRBV5-8
CDR3 protein: CASSFRGLGTEAFF

J gene: TRBJ2-1
V gene: TRBV7-3
CDR3 protein: CASSLRLESYNEQFF

J gene: TRBJ2-7
V gene: TRBV4-3
CDR3 protein: CASSQDRGLAGASSYEQYF

J gene: TRBJ2-1
V gene: TRBV7-2
CDR3 protein: CASSLSAGGSGRTLEQFF

J gene: TRBJ1-1
V gene: TRBV9
CDR3 protein: CASSVVGPPMNTEAFF

J gene: TRBJ1-2
V gene: TRBV5-4
CDR3 protein: CASSFSGGTEGYTF

J gene: TRBJ2-1
V gene: TRBV19
CDR3 protein: CASSMQARGGYNEQFF

J gene: TRBJ2-3
V gene: TRBV19
CDR3 protein: CASSSLTSGKTDTQYF

J gene: TRBJ1-5
V gene: TRBV7-3
CDR3 protein: CASSSHRGGNQPQHF

J gene: TRBJ2-1
V gene: TRBV7-2
CDR3 protein: CASSLLVSGGINEQFF

J gene: TRBJ2-5
V gene: TRBV11-2
CDR3 protein: CASSLGGTQYQETQYF

J gene: TRBJ2-7
V gene: TRBV7-9
CDR3 protein: CASSLLQDSYEQYF

J gene: TRBJ2-7
V gene: TRBV3-1/TRBV3-2
CDR3 protein: CASSQVTGGAESEQYF

J gene: TRBJ2-5
V gene: TRBV7-6
CDR3 protein: CATHRGQIVQETQYF

J gene: TRBJ1-6
V gene: TRBV11-3
CDR3 protein: CASSTSGSYNSPLHF

J gene: TRBJ2-7
V gene: TRBV11-3
CDR3 protein: CASSLRTVEAYEQYF